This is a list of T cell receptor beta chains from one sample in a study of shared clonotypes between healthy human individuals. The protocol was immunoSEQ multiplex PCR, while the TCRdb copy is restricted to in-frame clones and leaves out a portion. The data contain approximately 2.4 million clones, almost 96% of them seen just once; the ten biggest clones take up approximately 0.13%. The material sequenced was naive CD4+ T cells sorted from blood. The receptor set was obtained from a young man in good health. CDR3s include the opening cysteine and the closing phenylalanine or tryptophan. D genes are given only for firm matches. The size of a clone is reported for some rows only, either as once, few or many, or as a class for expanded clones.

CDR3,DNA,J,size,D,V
CASSHSGGSTDTQYF,TGCGCCAGCAGCCACTCAGGGGGAAGCACAGATACGCAGTATTTT,TRBJ2-3,.,TRBD1,TRBV5-1
CASSRGGTEAFF,TGTGCCAGCAGTCGGGGGGGCACTGAAGCTTTCTTT,TRBJ1-1,.,.,TRBV28
CASSLSSYEQYF,TGTGCCAGCAGTTTGAGCTCCTACGAGCAGTACTTC,TRBJ2-7,few,.,TRBV6-5
CSAREAQKQFF,TGCAGTGCTAGAGAGGCACAGAAGCAGTTCTTC,TRBJ2-1,.,.,TRBV20-1
CAISDAGRGNYGYTF,TGTGCCATCAGTGACGCCGGCAGGGGGAACTATGGCTACACCTTC,TRBJ1-2,.,TRBD1,TRBV10-3
CASSSLRDKGVQETQYF,TGTGCCAGCAGCTCTCTCCGGGACAAAGGAGTCCAAGAGACCCAGTACTTC,TRBJ2-5,once,.,TRBV7-8
CASSLELYNEQFF,TGTGCCAGCAGCTTGGAGCTATACAATGAGCAGTTCTTC,TRBJ2-1,.,.,TRBV5-8
CATSTHPGSTPLHF,TGTGCCACCAGCACCCACCCGGGGTCGACGCCCCTCCACTTT,TRBJ1-6,.,.,TRBV15
CASSLVGGDTEAFF,TGTGCCAGCAGCTTAGTTGGGGGGGACACTGAAGCTTTCTTT,TRBJ1-1,.,.,TRBV7-2
CASSLIQGYEQYF,TGTGCCAGCAGCTTAATACAAGGCTACGAGCAGTACTTC,TRBJ2-7,.,.,TRBV5-4
CASSQEHGRGATSTDTQYF,TGTGCCAGCAGCCAAGAGCACGGACGGGGCGCTACTAGCACAGATACGCAGTATTTT,TRBJ2-3,.,.,TRBV4-2
CASSPVGSGAGETQYF,TGTGCCAGCAGCCCCGTAGGTAGCGGGGCTGGGGAGACCCAGTACTTC,TRBJ2-5,.,TRBD2,TRBV7-2
CASNAGLDNEQFF,TGCGCCAGCAATGCGGGGCTGGACAATGAGCAGTTCTTC,TRBJ2-1,once,.,TRBV5-1
CASSSRGYGNTIYF,TGTGCCAGCAGCTCCAGGGGATATGGAAACACCATATATTTT,TRBJ1-3,.,.,TRBV7-9
CASSPAAGYEQYF,TGTGCCAGCTCACCGGCGGCAGGGTACGAGCAGTACTTC,TRBJ2-7,.,.,TRBV18
CASRRSDRGNYGYTF,TGTGCCAGCAGACGGTCCGACAGGGGGAACTATGGCTACACCTTC,TRBJ1-2,.,TRBD1,TRBV6-5
CASSRFGGKGFTEAFF,TGCGCCAGCAGCCGTTTTGGGGGCAAGGGTTTCACTGAAGCTTTCTTT,TRBJ1-1,once,.,TRBV4-3
CASSFKDSQETQYF,TGTGCCAGCAGCTTTAAGGACAGCCAAGAGACCCAGTACTTC,TRBJ2-5,.,.,TRBV5-4
CAISDTFNQPQHF,TGTGCCATCAGTGATACCTTCAATCAGCCCCAGCATTTT,TRBJ1-5,.,.,TRBV10-3
CASSLGVMAMGSPLHF,TGTGCCAGCAGCTTAGGAGTCATGGCGATGGGGTCACCCCTCCACTTT,TRBJ1-6,.,.,TRBV7-8
CASSIGAGAFEQYF,TGTGCCAGCAGTATCGGGGCGGGAGCTTTCGAGCAGTACTTC,TRBJ2-7,.,TRBD2,TRBV5-6
CASSSGIGETQYF,TGTGCTAGCAGTTCGGGAATTGGGGAGACCCAGTACTTC,TRBJ2-5,.,.,TRBV7-7
CASSLETGARGYTF,TGTGCCAGCAGCTTAGAGACGGGGGCGAGGGGCTACACCTTC,TRBJ1-2,.,.,TRBV7-9
CAWSSGLAGYNEQFF,TGTGCCTGGAGTTCCGGACTAGCGGGGTACAATGAGCAGTTCTTC,TRBJ2-1,.,TRBD2,TRBV30
CASSLNTGTEAFF,TGCGCCAGCAGCTTGAATACAGGGACTGAAGCTTTCTTT,TRBJ1-1,.,.,TRBV5-1
CASSLGLAGVYNEQFF,TGTGCCAGCAGCTTGGGACTAGCGGGCGTATACAATGAGCAGTTCTTC,TRBJ2-1,.,TRBD2,TRBV5-8